The sequence of this TCR beta chain was determined in a study of blood T cells in healthy people across ages. At the level of the study: Template-switching capture recovered about one barcoded beta molecule per two T cells. Study-level findings and limits: Per-million-T-cell TCR beta diversity fell roughly linearly with age. Naive and antigen-experienced cells were not separated, limiting conclusive comparison.

This clonotype was seen a few times. The antigen is not known. Trimming took 2 bases from V and 5 from J, leaving 12 bases between them. The CDR3 is 14 amino acids. Germline CDR1 is SEHNR and CDR2 is FQNEAQ (reference sequence). Then a second PCR, running roughly 6 to 11 cycles, was carried out with a sample-barcoded 5' primer and a J-beta primer mix. TCRdb ran MiXCR on the 5' RACE reads and lists one entry per CDR3 protein. This table has roughly 2 million distinct CDR3 sequences, less than 50% appearing once. The amount of total RNA extracted per sample was at least 6 micrograms. The rearrangement uses TRBV7-9 and TRBJ2-5, with D tentatively TRBD2 (6 bases). The material sequenced was blood. The TCR was taken from a woman aged 40 to 50 in good health. The CDR3 DNA reads as TGTGCCAGCAGCTTAATGGCTGGAGGGGAGACCCAGTACTTC. This codes for CASSLMAGGETQYF.